Shown below are 30 T cell receptor beta chains from a single sample sequenced in a study of blood T cell repertoires in COVID-19. The repertoire was sequenced with immunoSEQ multiplex PCR; TCRdb's copy has only in-frame clones and lacks some. This table has around 26,000 clones, about 89% appearing once. Material for sequencing was peripheral blood. The receptors come from a human donor in a cohort sampled during active COVID-19.

This clone was counted once. V gene TRBV7-2 combines with J gene TRBJ1-2, with unresolved D. Trimming removed 4 bases at V and 4 bases at J, with 16 bases between. Germline assignment: CDR1 SGHTA and CDR2 FQGNSA. The CDR3 runs to 15 residues. The CDR3 spells CASSSRVRTIYGYTF. The CDR3 bases are TGTGCCAGCAGCTCCCGCGTCCGTACGATCTATGGCTACACCTTC.

This rearrangement joins TRBV7-3 to TRBJ2-6, with a weak D call TRBD1 (6 bases). The V gene lost 2 bases and the J gene lost 2 bases, with 10 bases spanning the gap. From germline, CDR1 is SGHTA and CDR2 FQGTGA. The CDR3 has 16 residues. As DNA, the CDR3 is TGTGCCAGCAGCTTATTCCCAGGGGCTGGGGCCAACGTCCTGACTTTC. Translating it yields CASSLFPGAGANVLTF.

CDR3 sequence: CASSTSRLAGVDTQYF. The CDR3 DNA is TGTGCCAGTAGTACCTCGCGACTAGCGGGGGTAGATACGCAGTATTTT. The chain carries TRBV19 and TRBJ2-3, with 12 nucleotides matching TRBD2. Looked up from germline, CDR1 is LNHDA and CDR2 is SQIVND (reference sequence). Germline trimming cut 4 bases from V and 5 bases from J; bases unmatched to any gene: 7. This CDR3 has 16 residues.

The gene calls are TRBV2 and TRBJ1-1; 9 bases map to TRBD1. Unmatched junction bases numbered 10, after V lost 4 bases and J lost 4 bases. CDR1 and CDR2 from the germline V gene are SNHLY and FYNNEI. The CDR3 loop spans 16 amino acids. The CDR3 reads CASSAQGAQSPTEAFF. Written as DNA, the CDR3 is TGTGCCAGCAGTGCACAGGGGGCGCAGAGCCCCACTGAAGCTTTCTTT.

The rearrangement joins TRBV4-3 to TRBJ2-3, with TRBD2 identical over 7 bases. CDR1 and CDR2 (germline): LGHNA, YSLEER. The CDR3 sequence is 16 residues long. The junction had 6 bases not matched to a gene; V was cut back by 1 base and J by 2 bases. For the CDR3, the DNA is TGCGCCAGCAGCCAAGGGGCGGGGGTCAACACAGATACGCAGTATTTT. Its protein is CASSQGAGVNTDTQYF.

The chain has TRBV10-3 and TRBJ1-2; tentatively, D is TRBD1 (6 bases). Trimming stripped 0 bases from V and 12 bases from J, with 17 bases between. This CDR3 is 14 amino acids long. Germline V gene sequence: CDR1 ENHRY, CDR2 SYGVKD. The CDR3 protein is CAISESLEVAGDTF. The CDR3 nucleotides are TGTGCCATCAGTGAGTCTTTGGAGGTGGCAGGGGACACCTTC.

The V and J genes are TRBV7-9 and TRBJ2-1; D might be TRBD2 (5 bases). The ends were cut back, 8 bases at V and 4 bases at J, with 9 bases in the middle. This CDR3 spans 12 amino acids. Germline CDR1 reads SEHNR; CDR2 reads FQNEAQ (reference sequence). The CDR3 sequence is CASGETYNEQFF. Here the CDR3 DNA reads TGTGCCAGCGGGGAGACTTACAATGAGCAGTTCTTC. Full variable domain (outside the CDR3, taken from reference TRBV7-9 and TRBJ2-1): DTGVSQNPRHKITKRGQNVTFRCDPISEHNRLYWYRQTLGQGPEFLTYFQNEAQLEKSRLLSDRFSAERPKGSFSTLEIQRTEQGDSAMYLCASGETYNEQFFGPGTRLTVL.

The chain recombines TRBV27 with TRBJ1-6; tentative D call: TRBD1 (5 bases). CDR1 is MNHEY, CDR2 SMNVEV, per germline (reference sequence). V was pared by 3 bases and J by 10 bases, with 19 bases between. CDR3 length: 16 residues. DNA for the CDR3: TGTGCCAGCAGTTTTGTCAGTAATTGGGGCGAGTCACCCCTCCACTTT. Protein: CASSFVSNWGESPLHF.

The chain uses TRBV19 and TRBJ1-2, with D possibly being TRBD1 (6 bases). Germline V gene data show CDR1 as LNHDA and CDR2 as SQIVND (reference sequence). The CDR3 totals 12 residues. V gave up 4 bases and J gave up 8 bases, with 11 bases separating them. The CDR3 loop reads CASSRRQDGYTF. CDR3 sequence (DNA): TGTGCCAGTAGTAGGAGACAGGACGGCTACACCTTC. The entire variable domain, with the rest obtained from reference TRBV19 and TRBJ1-2, is as follows: DGGITQSPKYLFRKEGQNVTLSCEQNLNHDAMYWYRQDPGQGLRLIYYSQIVNDFQKGDIAEGYSVSREKKESFPLTVTSAQKNPTAFYLCASSRRQDGYTFGSGTRLTVV.

V gene TRBV10-1 combines with J gene TRBJ2-1; 8 bases fit TRBD1. V shed 6 bases, J shed 5 bases, and the junction held 9 bases outside the gene matches. CDR1 and CDR2 (germline): WNHNN, SYGVQD (reference sequence). This CDR3 is built from 15 residues. The CDR3 loop is CASSPQGARNNEQFF. CDR3 DNA sequence: TGCGCCAGCAGCCCCCAGGGGGCGAGGAACAATGAGCAGTTCTTC.

The rearrangement links TRBV6-6 to TRBJ1-4, with D maybe TRBD1 (5 bases). Trimming shortened V by 7 bases and J by 7 bases, and 13 bases separated the two germline ends. This CDR3 is 13 amino acids long. Germline V CDR1 and CDR2: MNHNY, SVGAGI (reference sequence). CDR3 sequence reads: CASIPAGGEKLFF. The CDR3 region has the DNA TGTGCCAGCATTCCGGCGGGGGGTGAAAAACTGTTTTTT.

This chain connects TRBV19 to TRBJ1-1, with unresolved D. Germline CDR1 is LNHDA and CDR2 is SQIVND (reference sequence). This CDR3 contains 14 residues. Deletions cut 0 bases from V and 4 bases from J, with 9 bases between. For the CDR3, the DNA is TGTGCCAGTAGTATAGATGGAGAGGGCACTGAAGCTTTCTTT. It encodes CASSIDGEGTEAFF.

The V gene is TRBV30, the J gene TRBJ1-5; D unresolved. Germline lookup yields CDR1 GTSNPN and CDR2 SVGIG (reference sequence). The CDR3 is 14 residues long. Trimming took 5 bases from V and 2 from J, leaving 13 bases between them. CDR3 residues: CAWAKDGGNQPQHF. In nucleotides, the CDR3 is TGTGCCTGGGCAAAAGACGGAGGCAATCAGCCCCAGCATTTT.

The genes are TRBV5-6 and TRBJ1-3; 8 bases agree with TRBD1. The CDR3 contains 15 residues. V gave up 4 bases and J gave up 6 bases; unmatched junction bases: 9. Per the germline V gene, CDR1 is SGHDT and CDR2 is YYEEEE. For the CDR3, the DNA is TGTGCCAGCAGCGAGCGGACAGGGTGGTTAAACACCATATATTTT. Its translation is CASSERTGWLNTIYF. Drawing the rest from reference TRBV5-6 and TRBJ1-3, the complete variable domain is DAGVTQSPTHLIKTRGQQVTLRCSPKSGHDTVSWYQQALGQGPQFIFQYYEEEERQRGNFPDRFSGHQFPNYSSELNVNALLLGDSALYLCASSERTGWLNTIYFGEGSWLTVV.

V gene TRBV6-6 combines with J gene TRBJ1-2, with unresolved D. Trimming removed 2 bases at V and 2 bases at J, with 9 bases between. This CDR3 is built from 14 residues. Germline V gene sequence: CDR1 MNHNY, CDR2 SVGAGI (reference sequence). CDR3 nucleotides: TGTGCCAGCAGTTACAGGCAGGCAAACTATGGCTACACCTTC. Translation gives CASSYRQANYGYTF.

This clone has a single count. This chain connects TRBV7-6 to TRBJ2-7; no clear D gene. The CDR3 covers 14 residues. The germline V gene encodes CDR1 SGHVS and CDR2 FNYEAQ. Trimming removed 4 bases from V and 3 bases from J, with 13 bases in between. The CDR3 DNA reads TGTGCCAGCAGCTCCATTTTAAACGGCTACGAGCAGTACTTC. Translating it yields CASSSILNGYEQYF.

The rearrangement links TRBV19 to TRBJ1-6, with D possibly matching TRBD1 (6 bases). Germline values: CDR1 LNHDA, CDR2 SQIVND (reference sequence). There are 17 residues in the CDR3. V lost 0 bases to trimming and J lost 10 bases, with 19 bases between them. The chain's CDR3 is CASSIDLSGRGDSPLHF. The CDR3 DNA follows: TGTGCCAGTAGTATAGATCTATCCGGCAGGGGAGACTCACCCCTCCACTTT.

The table lists this clone with a few counts. The chain carries TRBV2 and TRBJ1-2, with a tentative D call TRBD1 (6 bases). This CDR3 has 15 amino acids. The V end lost 6 bases, the J end lost 8 bases, and 22 bases lay between the germline ends. Germline lookup yields CDR1 SNHLY and CDR2 FYNNEI. The CDR3 protein is CASSADRGAFEGYTF. The CDR3 DNA reads as TGTGCCAGCAGCGCCGACCGGGGGGCCTTCGAGGGCTACACCTTC.

This clone was counted once. The chain links TRBV11-2 to TRBJ1-4, with 10 nucleotides matching TRBD1. CDR3 length: 15 amino acids. Germline CDR1 is SGHAT and CDR2 is FQNNGV. With V trimmed by 4 bases and J by 8 bases, 7 bases remained unmatched. The CDR3 sequence: CASSSRDRGREKLFF. The CDR3 DNA follows: TGTGCCAGCAGCTCCCGGGACAGGGGAAGAGAAAAACTGTTTTTT.

The V call is TRBV5-1, the J call TRBJ2-3; possible D gene TRBD2, 5 bases. CDR1 and CDR2 from the germline V gene are SGHRS and YFSETQ. The CDR3 runs 14 residues. Trimming shortened V by 0 bases and J by 6 bases, and 11 bases separated the two germline ends. This CDR3 is CASSLVIGEDTQYF. The CDR3 DNA sequence: TGCGCCAGCAGCTTGGTGATTGGGGAGGATACGCAGTATTTT.

The rearrangement links TRBV29-1 to TRBJ1-2; 12 bases are a match to TRBD1. With 1 base clipped from V and 5 bases from J, the junction kept 14 bases outside the gene matches. Germline CDR1 is SQVTM and CDR2 is ANQGSEA. The CDR3 totals 18 residues. CDR3 in amino acids: CSVEGTGTGGVHRYGYTF. In DNA, the CDR3 is TGCAGCGTTGAAGGTACCGGGACAGGGGGCGTCCACAGGTATGGCTACACCTTC. Together with reference TRBV29-1 and TRBJ1-2, the CDR3 gives the full variable domain: SAVISQKPSRDICQRGTSLTIQCQVDSQVTMMFWYRQQPGQSLTLIATANQGSEATYESGFVIDKFPISRPNLTFSTLTVSNMSPEDSSIYLCSVEGTGTGGVHRYGYTFGSGTRLTVV.

The chain couples TRBV30 to TRBJ1-2; TRBD1 agrees at 8 bases. Trimming at V came to 3 bases and at J to 4 bases, leaving 4 bases not matched to a gene. Per the germline V gene, CDR1 is GTSNPN and CDR2 is SVGIG (reference sequence). The CDR3 loop spans 13 amino acids. CDR3 protein: CAWSRDRPYGYTF. The CDR3, as DNA: TGTGCCTGGAGCCGGGACAGGCCCTATGGCTACACCTTC.

This rearrangement joins TRBV7-9 to TRBJ1-1, with D unresolved. Between the trimmed V and J ends, which lost 1 base and 1 base, there was a span of 16 bases. This CDR3 region has 17 residues. The germline gives CDR1 SEHNR, CDR2 FQNEAQ (reference sequence). CDR3 sequence reads: CASSLGLLSTANTEAFF. DNA for the CDR3: TGTGCCAGCAGCTTAGGGCTGCTATCTACAGCGAACACTGAAGCTTTCTTT. The whole variable domain, filled in from reference TRBV7-9 and TRBJ1-1, reads DTGVSQNPRHKITKRGQNVTFRCDPISEHNRLYWYRQTLGQGPEFLTYFQNEAQLEKSRLLSDRFSAERPKGSFSTLEIQRTEQGDSAMYLCASSLGLLSTANTEAFFGQGTRLTVV.

The chain uses TRBV11-3 and TRBJ1-1; the D is unclear. Germline-derived CDR1 and CDR2 are SGHNT and YENEEA. V was shortened by 2 bases and J by 1 base, with 5 bases between the two germline ends. The CDR3 is made up of 13 amino acids. The CDR3 DNA reads TGTGCCAGCAGCTTATTCCGGAACACTGAAGCTTTCTTT. Protein sequence: CASSLFRNTEAFF.

This sequence joins TRBV6-6 and TRBJ1-1; D is perhaps TRBD1 (6 bases). V was pared by 2 bases and J by 3 bases, with 7 bases between. The length of the CDR3 is 13 residues. Germline V lookup: CDR1 MNHNY, CDR2 SVGAGI (reference sequence). CDR3 coding DNA: TGTGCCAGCAGTTACGCAGGGGACACTGAAGCTTTCTTT. Amino acid sequence: CASSYAGDTEAFF.

V usage is TRBV18 and J usage is TRBJ1-4; no reliable D call. The germline gives CDR1 KGHSH, CDR2 LQKENI. The CDR3 runs to 14 residues. V dropped 2 bases and J dropped 6 bases, with 10 bases sitting between them. The CDR3 DNA follows: TGTGCCAGCTCACCAAGGCAGGACTATGAAAAACTGTTTTTT. Amino acids: CASSPRQDYEKLFF.

This chain links TRBV3-1 (or the pseudogene TRBV3-2) with TRBJ2-2; unclear D gene. Germline CDR1 reads LGHDT; CDR2 reads YNNKEL (reference sequence). V was shortened by 0 bases and J by 7 bases, with 6 bases between the two germline ends. The CDR3 runs to 13 residues. DNA for the CDR3: TGTGCCAGCAGCCAAGATTTTATCGGGGAGCTGTTTTTT. The encoded protein is CASSQDFIGELFF.

The rearrangement uses TRBV10-3 and TRBJ1-1; D is possibly TRBD1 (6 bases). This CDR3 has 14 amino acids. Trimming removed 2 bases at V and 2 bases at J, with 9 bases between. Germline CDR1 reads ENHRY; CDR2 reads SYGVKD. CDR3: CAISEHRANTEAFF. The CDR3 DNA sequence: TGTGCCATCAGTGAGCACAGGGCAAACACTGAAGCTTTCTTT.

This clone was found once. Here the CDR3 reads CASSQTGRGAEAFF. CDR3 in DNA: TGCGCCAGCAGCCAGACAGGGAGAGGTGCTGAAGCTTTCTTT. The chain recombines TRBV5-1 with TRBJ1-1; 7 nucleotides match TRBD1. The CDR3 covers 14 residues. The junction had 9 bases not matched to a gene; V was cut back by 4 bases and J by 6 bases. CDR1 is SGHRS and CDR2 is YFSETQ in the germline V gene.

The J gene is TRBJ2-2, the V gene TRBV3-1 (or the pseudogene TRBV3-2), with D tentatively TRBD2 (5 bases). CDR3 length equals 15 residues. The germline V gene encodes CDR1 LGHDT and CDR2 YNNKEL (reference sequence). Trimming shortened V by 1 base and J by 3 bases, and 9 bases separated the two germline ends. CDR3 protein: CASSQVAGHTGELFF. Here the CDR3 DNA reads TGTGCCAGCAGCCAAGTGGCGGGTCACACCGGGGAGCTGTTTTTT.